This T cell receptor (beta chain) was observed in a study of T cell changes during pregnancy in multiple sclerosis. TCRdb's table, derived via immunoSEQ multiplex PCR, lists solely in-frame clones and lacks some. The data contain roughly 23,000 clones, about 87% of them singletons. The source of this sequence is a female donor in good health, enrolled as a control in a pregnancy study. The material sequenced was CD4+ T cells from peripheral blood mononuclear cells, taken in the second trimester of pregnancy.

For the CDR3, the DNA is TGTGCCAGCAGCCAAGATTGGCAGTCTTCCTACGAGCAGTACTTC. This gives the protein CASSQDWQSSYEQYF. J is TRBJ2-7 and V is TRBV14; the D is unclear. This CDR3 has 15 amino acids. The V gene's germline CDR1 is SGHDN and CDR2 FVKESK. V was shortened by 0 bases and J by 1 base, with 10 bases between the two germline ends. The variable domain in full, with the rest retrieved from reference TRBV14 and TRBJ2-7, is EAGVTQFPSHSVIEKGQTVTLRCDPISGHDNLYWYRRVMGKEIKFLLHFVKESKQDESGMPNNRFLAERTGGTYSTLKVQPAELEDSGVYFCASSQDWQSSYEQYFGPGTRLTVT.